This T cell receptor (beta chain) emerged from a study of blood T cell repertoires in COVID-19. Whole-study context: Samples taken during acute and convalescent COVID-19 were collected in the United States, Italy and Spain. The cDNA or gDNA used as material had been derived from T cells, B-cell-depleted T cells, or PBMCs.

CDR1 and CDR2 from the germline V gene are KGHSH and LQKENI. With 6 bases removed from V and 7 bases from J, the gap between germline ends came to 18 bases. The CDR3 has 14 residues. The authors' processing: Reference gene primer amplification in the assay estimated nucleated cell counts. Profiled with immunoSEQ multiplex PCR; TCRdb holds only in-frame clones, not every one. The D gene and trimming were derived from the DNA, and the V and J assignments and clone size from that table. Among 200,000 to 250,000 clones, around 81% were seen once, and the ten largest hold around 9%. V gene TRBV18 combines with J gene TRBJ1-2, with D maybe TRBD1 (5 bases). The clonotype was recovered from a woman between 50 and 59 years old with acute COVID-19. Sequencing was performed on PBMCs or T cells enriched from blood (not recorded which). The chain's CDR3 is CASSPGVGVGGYTF. Written as DNA, the CDR3 is TGTGCCAGCTCCCCGGGCGTAGGGGTCGGTGGCTACACCTTC.